The TCR beta chain described here comes from a study of T cells in localized non-small cell lung cancer. Findings and caveats of the study: Sequencing was restricted to one tumor region; therefore, heterogeneity remains possible. Maximal T cell clonality occurred in uninvolved adjacent lung, with tumor ranking below it. Appearance in adjacent lung was seen for a median around 58 of the top 100 tumor clones.

The germline V gene has CDR1 SGHTA and CDR2 FQGTGA. The CDR3 is 15 residues long. The V gene lost 4 bases and the J gene lost 1 base, with 13 bases spanning the gap. About this clone: Its antigen remains unknown.

The data were produced by immunoSEQ multiplex PCR, yet TCRdb's version contains in-frame clones alone and is incomplete. In the table there are tens of thousands of clones, 83% of which are singletons. V gene TRBV7-3 combines with J gene TRBJ1-1, with D possibly TRBD1 on 6 matching bases. This TCR was sampled from a man between 35 and 75 years old with stage II lung adenocarcinoma. The sample was PBMCs, taken before any cancer treatment. Written as DNA, the CDR3 is TGTGCCAGCAGCTCAGGGGAAACGGAGAACACTGAAGCTTTCTTT. Protein product: CASSSGETENTEAFF. Filled out from reference TRBV7-3 and TRBJ1-1, the complete variable domain reads GAGVSQTPSNKVTEKGKYVELRCDPISGHTALYWYRQSLGQGPEFLIYFQGTGAADDSGLPNDRFFAVRPEGSVSTLKIQRTERGDSAVYLCASSSGETENTEAFFGQGTRLTVV.